Listed here are 30 T cell receptor beta chains from one sample, sequenced in a study of cytomegalovirus exposure and HLA in healthy donors. PCR amplification relied on 60 Vbeta primers (plus 13 Jbeta primers). Assay: immunoSEQ multiplex PCR; the TCRdb copy retains only in-frame clones and omits some. The profile shows some 180,000 clones, around four fifths of them singletons. Input material: PBMCs. These receptor sequences come from a man aged 35 to 55 in good health and CMV-seropositive.

This chain uses TRBV19 with TRBJ1-1; 8 bases align to TRBD1. The CDR3 consists of 13 residues. Unmatched junction bases numbered 6, after V lost 8 bases and J lost 4 bases. Germline V CDR1 and CDR2: LNHDA, SQIVND (reference sequence). The CDR3 is CASADRGATEAFF. For the CDR3, the DNA is TGTGCCAGTGCTGACAGGGGAGCCACTGAAGCTTTCTTT.

V is TRBV27 and J is TRBJ1-1, with a weak D call TRBD1 (6 bases). The CDR3 extends over 14 amino acids. Germline CDR1 MNHEY, CDR2 SMNVEV (reference sequence). Trimming left V 6 bases short and J 0 bases short, with 11 bases between. In nucleotides, the CDR3 is TGTGCCAGCAGAGAAGGACAGATGAACACTGAAGCTTTCTTT. Translating gives CASREGQMNTEAFF.

The V and J genes are TRBV6-6 and TRBJ2-3; 11 bases match TRBD1. CDR1 MNHNY and CDR2 SVGAGI come from the germline V gene (reference sequence). V was pared by 8 bases and J by 6 bases, with 4 bases of the junction left unmatched. CDR3 length: 13 amino acids. For the CDR3, the DNA is TGTGCCAGCGGACAGGGGGCCGTTGATACGCAGTATTTT. Protein product: CASGQGAVDTQYF.

The gene calls are TRBV2 and TRBJ2-2; the D is unclear. The germline V gene encodes CDR1 SNHLY and CDR2 FYNNEI. Between the trimmed V and J ends, which lost 7 bases and 2 bases, there was a span of 8 bases. The CDR3 runs to 13 residues. The CDR3 loop is CASKEQNTGELFF. The CDR3 nucleotides are TGTGCCAGCAAGGAGCAAAACACCGGGGAGCTGTTTTTT.

V and J are TRBV7-2 and TRBJ2-5; TRBD1 matches 9 bases. Germline V gene lookup returns CDR1 SGHTA and CDR2 FQGNSA. J was trimmed by 5 bases and V by 1 base; bases with no gene match: 5. This CDR3 is 15 amino acids long. The CDR3 spells CASSLGDREGETQYF. As DNA, the CDR3 is TGTGCCAGCAGCTTAGGGGACAGGGAGGGGGAGACCCAGTACTTC. Variable domain in full (rest from reference TRBV7-2 and TRBJ2-5): GAGVSQSPSNKVTEKGKDVELRCDPISGHTALYWYRQSLGQGLEFLIYFQGNSAPDKSGLPSDRFSAERTGGSVSTLTIQRTQQEDSAVYLCASSLGDREGETQYFGPGTRLLVL.

This clone was counted only a few times. V usage is TRBV29-1 and J usage is TRBJ1-2; D is undetermined. Deletions cut 4 bases from V and 10 bases from J, with 4 bases between. CDR3 size: 8 residues. The germline V gene has CDR1 SQVTM and CDR2 ANQGSEA. The chain's CDR3 is CSVGPYTF. The CDR3 coding sequence is TGCAGCGTTGGGCCCTACACCTTC.

V and J are TRBV9 and TRBJ2-7; TRBD1 agrees at 7 bases. The CDR3 is made up of 16 amino acids. Germline V lookup: CDR1 SGDLS, CDR2 YYNGEE. The V gene end was trimmed by 3 bases and the J gene end by 0 bases; junction bases not matched to a gene: 9. Here the CDR3 DNA reads TGTGCCAGCAGCGGGACCGGGACAGCGAGCTCCTACGAGCAGTACTTC. As protein: CASSGTGTASSYEQYF.

V is TRBV7-3 and J is TRBJ2-5; 10 nucleotides align to TRBD1. Germline V gene data show CDR1 as SGHTA and CDR2 as FQGTGA. The trim removed 5 bases at V and 7 bases at J, leaving 13 bases unmatched. The CDR3 contains 16 residues. The CDR3 coding sequence is TGTGCCAGCAGCCCTCACCCGACAGGGGGCGGTGGGACCCAGTACTTC. Translated, it gives CASSPHPTGGGGTQYF.

V and J are TRBV18 and TRBJ2-7; 8 positions agree with TRBD2. Germline V gene lookup returns CDR1 KGHSH and CDR2 LQKENI. The CDR3 is 16 residues long. V was clipped by 0 bases and J by 5 bases; unmatched bases: 9. This chain's CDR3 is CASSPPNGRASDEQYF. DNA of the CDR3: TGTGCCAGCTCACCACCTAACGGGAGGGCCTCAGACGAGCAGTACTTC.

This clone occurred a few times. The V call is TRBV6-5, the J call TRBJ1-2, with D possibly being TRBD1 (6 bases). The CDR3 loop spans 14 amino acids. The V and J ends lost 0 bases and 3 bases respectively, with 8 bases between them. Germline CDR1 and CDR2: MNHEY and SVGAGI. CDR3 protein: CASSYSGADYGYTF. CDR3 nucleotide sequence: TGTGCCAGCAGTTACTCGGGGGCAGACTATGGCTACACCTTC.

The chain is built from TRBV5-5 and TRBJ1-1; 10 bases map to TRBD1. Germline V lookup: CDR1 SGHKS, CDR2 YYEKEE (reference sequence). The V and J ends lost 4 bases and 4 bases, in that order; junction bases with no gene match: 4. The CDR3 has 14 residues. The CDR3: CASSTWTGGTEAFF. The CDR3 DNA is TGTGCCAGCAGCACATGGACAGGGGGCACTGAAGCTTTCTTT.

The chain is built from TRBV28 and TRBJ2-5; no clear D. With the DNA end fitting TRBJ2-7 better, the J assignment may be wrong. Germline-derived CDR1 and CDR2 are MDHEN and SYDVKM. CDR3 length equals 13 residues. The CDR3 DNA sequence: TGTGCCAGCAGTTTACCGCCCCCCTACGAGCAGTACTTC. This codes for CASSLPPPYEQYF.

The chain employs TRBV28 and TRBJ1-2; TRBD1 might be the D (5 bases). The CDR3 has 14 amino acids. V lost 3 bases and J lost 4, with 12 bases in between. Germline values: CDR1 MDHEN, CDR2 SYDVKM. CDR3 loop: CASSFLMGPYGYTF. The CDR3 DNA follows: TGTGCCAGCAGTTTTTTGATGGGGCCCTATGGCTACACCTTC.

The gene calls are TRBV5-8 and TRBJ2-1; 16 bases fit TRBD2. The germline CDR1 and CDR2 sequences are SGHTS and YDEGEE. The CDR3 contains 19 residues. The V segment lost 4 bases and the J segment 5 bases; nucleotides outside the gene matches: 12. DNA for the CDR3: TGTGCCAGCAGCGGCGGGACTAGCGGGAGGGGCCTCTGGGACAATGAGCAGTTCTTC. The encoded protein is CASSGGTSGRGLWDNEQFF.

The J gene is TRBJ2-2, the V gene TRBV6-4; D is undetermined. The V end lost 2 bases, the J end lost 4 bases, and 5 bases lay between the germline ends. Germline lookup yields CDR1 MRHNA and CDR2 SNTAGT. This CDR3 is 13 amino acids long. Written as DNA, the CDR3 is TGTGCCAGCAGTGACGGGCCCACCGGGGAGCTGTTTTTT. It specifies CASSDGPTGELFF.

V gene TRBV6-1 combines with J gene TRBJ2-1; 9 bases agree with TRBD1. CDR1 is MNHNS and CDR2 is SASEGT in the germline V gene. J was trimmed by 7 bases and V by 6 bases; bases with no gene match: 7. This CDR3 comprises 14 residues. CDR3 in DNA: TGTGCCAGCAGGGTCCGGGACAGGGAAAATGAGCAGTTCTTC. Protein product: CASRVRDRENEQFF.

CDR3 loop: CASSIGGSADTQYF. The DNA of the CDR3 is TGTGCCAGCAGTATAGGGGGCTCAGCAGATACGCAGTATTTT. The genes are TRBV28 and TRBJ2-3; 7 positions match TRBD1. The trim removed 5 bases at V and 4 bases at J, leaving 6 bases unmatched. The CDR3 runs 14 residues. CDR1 is MDHEN, CDR2 SYDVKM, per germline.

The gene calls are TRBV18 and TRBJ1-3; unclear D gene. The CDR3 covers 15 residues. Germline assignment: CDR1 KGHSH and CDR2 LQKENI. V lost 3 bases and J lost 0, with 9 bases in between. CDR3 bases: TGTGCCAGCTCACCCGGACTGAGCTCTGGAAACACCATATATTTT. This translates into CASSPGLSSGNTIYF.

A word on this clone: A read error may account for a junction end that differs from germline. The chain has TRBV7-9 and TRBJ1-2, with D uncertain. The V gene's germline CDR1 is SEHNR and CDR2 FQNEAQ (reference sequence). This CDR3 region has 12 residues. The CDR3 protein is CSSSLVGYGYTF. In nucleotides, the CDR3 is TGTTCCAGCAGCTTAGTCGGTTATGGCTACACCTTC.

The chain combines TRBV27 with TRBJ1-2; the match to TRBD1 covers 7 bases. J lost 7 bases, V lost 6 bases, and 14 bases had no gene match. Germline V gene sequence: CDR1 MNHEY, CDR2 SMNVEV (reference sequence). CDR3 length equals 15 residues. The CDR3 DNA sequence: TGTGCCAGCAGCCGAAATAATGACAGGGAAAGTGGCTACACCTTC. Protein product: CASSRNNDRESGYTF.

The genes are TRBV5-6 and TRBJ1-2; D is possibly TRBD1 (5 bases). With 0 bases removed from V and 6 bases from J, the gap between germline ends came to 9 bases. CDR1 and CDR2 (germline): SGHDT, YYEEEE. CDR3 length: 13 residues. CDR3 nucleotides: TGTGCCAGCAGCTTGGGTCCGGGGGATGGCTACACCTTC. Protein: CASSLGPGDGYTF.

This rearrangement joins TRBV5-1 to TRBJ1-1; D unresolved. Deletions cut 0 bases from V and 0 bases from J, with 9 bases between. The CDR3 length is 15 residues. Germline V gene lookup returns CDR1 SGHRS and CDR2 YFSETQ. The CDR3 coding sequence is TGCGCCAGCAGCTTGGGGTCGGGGATGAACACTGAAGCTTTCTTT. The encoded protein is CASSLGSGMNTEAFF.

The rearrangement links TRBV29-1 to TRBJ2-1; 9 bases map to TRBD2. The germline CDR1 and CDR2 sequences are SQVTM and ANQGSEA. This CDR3 comprises 12 residues. With V trimmed by 6 bases and J by 10 bases, 7 bases remained unmatched. The CDR3 nucleotides read TGCAGCGTGATGACTAGCGGAGAGGAGCAGTTCTTC. Translation: CSVMTSGEEQFF.

The CDR3: CASSQRQIGVNEQYF. Written as DNA, the CDR3 is TGTGCCAGCAGCCAACGACAGATTGGAGTCAACGAGCAGTACTTC. This chain uses TRBV7-2 with TRBJ2-7, with TRBD1 as a possible D gene (5 bases). CDR1 and CDR2 (germline): SGHTA, FQGNSA. Trimming took off 5 bases at V and 5 bases at J, with 19 bases between the two ends. The CDR3 length is 15 residues. Based on the CDR3 plus reference TRBV7-2 and TRBJ2-7, the full variable domain is GAGVSQSPSNKVTEKGKDVELRCDPISGHTALYWYRQSLGQGLEFLIYFQGNSAPDKSGLPSDRFSAERTGGSVSTLTIQRTQQEDSAVYLCASSQRQIGVNEQYFGPGTRLTVT.

This clone was recorded once. V gene TRBV9 combines with J gene TRBJ2-7; 7 positions match TRBD1. This CDR3 contains 16 residues. Losses at the gene ends were 4 bases for V and 0 bases for J; bases not matched to a gene: 10. Germline V gives CDR1 SGDLS, CDR2 YYNGEE. DNA for the CDR3: TGTGCCAGCAGCCCCCTGACAGGGAGTCTCTCCTACGAGCAGTACTTC. Protein sequence: CASSPLTGSLSYEQYF.

The chain is built from TRBV11-3 and TRBJ2-1; TRBD1 matches 8 bases. V was clipped by 5 bases and J by 4 bases; unmatched bases: 7. Germline V gene data show CDR1 as SGHNT and CDR2 as YENEEA. The CDR3 length is 15 residues. The CDR3 loop reads CASSPGQGSYNEQFF. CDR3 nucleotide sequence: TGTGCCAGCAGCCCTGGACAGGGATCTTACAATGAGCAGTTCTTC.

The V call is TRBV4-3, the J call TRBJ2-5; 11 positions match TRBD2. The germline V gene encodes CDR1 LGHNA and CDR2 YSLEER. The length of the CDR3 is 17 residues. With 0 bases clipped from V and 2 bases from J, the junction kept 5 bases outside the gene matches. The CDR3 reads CASSQELAGVGQETQYF. The CDR3 DNA reads TGCGCCAGCAGCCAAGAACTAGCGGGAGTGGGGCAAGAGACCCAGTACTTC.

CDR3 nucleotide sequence: TGTGCCAGCAGTGAACAGGGGCGGTACGAACTGTTTTTT. This sequence encodes CASSEQGRYELFF. The rearrangement links TRBV25-1 to TRBJ1-4; tentatively, D is TRBD1 (6 bases). The germline V and J ends were trimmed by 2 bases and 12 bases, with 13 bases remaining between them. Per germline, CDR1 MGHDK and CDR2 SYGVNS. The CDR3 runs to 13 residues.

This rearrangement joins TRBV5-1 to TRBJ1-5; D might be TRBD1 (6 bases). The CDR3 is 14 residues long. The germline V gene encodes CDR1 SGHRS and CDR2 YFSETQ. V lost 1 base to trimming and J lost 1 base, with 6 bases between them. This CDR3 reads CASSLTGSNQPQHF. CDR3 nucleotides: TGCGCCAGCAGCTTGACAGGGAGCAATCAGCCCCAGCATTTT.

The chain couples TRBV4-2 to TRBJ1-5; D uncertain. From germline, CDR1 is LGHNA and CDR2 YNFKEQ. Between the trimmed V and J ends, which lost 4 bases and 5 bases, there was a span of 18 bases. The CDR3 extends over 16 amino acids. CDR3 loop: CASSLDLWGVHQPQHF. For the CDR3, the DNA is TGTGCCAGCAGCCTAGATCTTTGGGGAGTTCATCAGCCCCAGCATTTT.